The T cell receptor beta chain under discussion was sequenced for a study of beta chain features in type 1 diabetes (dated by TCRdb to about 2018). As for the study more broadly: Patients and healthy donors did not differ in mean age, gender distribution, total cell number or subset yield. A total of approximately 99,000,000 sorted cells were examined across all samples, and RNA yield correlated strongly with the number of cells per subset. The study compared TCRB repertoires of sorted circulating CD4+ T cell subsets between recently diagnosed type 1 diabetes patients and matched healthy donors. Naive and central memory subsets were obtained from all 30 or so donors, but regulatory and stem cell-like memory subsets were isolated from only 8 patients and roughly eight healthy donors.

The investigation overall reported the following: At VDJ recombination sites, patients with type 1 diabetes made fewer insertions and deleted more nucleotides, a pattern implying thymic rearrangement abnormalities. Naive, central memory and regulatory TCRB repertoires appeared to be more similar among patients than among healthy donors. Sequencing cDNA rather than genomic DNA could over-represent highly expressing activated cells, although activation and CD3 levels did not differ between groups. Shorter templates might have been favored by PCR, but patient and control samples were amplified and corrected together, so both groups would have been affected equally by any skew. Type 1 diabetes patients showed a moderate but significant shortening of TCRB CDR3 length in all four CD4+ subsets. Because small numbers of individuals were included in the HLA sub-analyses, any influence of HLA type on TCRB rearrangement was left unresolved.

Regarding this clone: It has no known antigen specificity. One base away there is no much larger clone; base qualities are not given.

From each donor, a single peripheral blood sample of around 120 mL on average was drawn into heparinised tubes. A BD FACSAria II was used to sort naive, central memory, regulatory and stem cell-like memory CD4+ T cells with a panel that included CD45RO, CCR7, CD25, CD127, CD95 and CD27. Every sorted population had a purity above 95%. PBMCs were isolated right away by Lymphoprep density gradient centrifugation and were stained directly, without culture. So that batch effects would be minimized, each experiment stained and sorted samples in pairs, pairing one healthy donor with one patient. The High Capacity cDNA Reverse Transcription Kit was used to reverse transcribe all of the isolated RNA, meaning that expressed TCRB transcripts were what got sequenced. Naive, central memory and regulatory T cell samples underwent deep immunoSEQ sequencing, averaging about 3.57 million total reads per sample. After sorted cells were lysed in RLT buffer, RNA was extracted with DNase-treated RNeasy Micro or Mini kits, with the choice depending on cell number. To prevent cross-contamination, every cell subset was processed on its own, while patient and healthy donor samples were processed together. Using the immunoSEQ multiplex PCR, TCRB sequences were amplified from cDNA into 87-bp fragments spanning the CDR3 region. Sequencing of the amplicons was done on the Illumina HiSeq platform. As for how the authors treated the data: PCR bias was corrected computationally using synthetic template baselines, and reads within Hamming distance 2 were collapsed, with unmergeable singletons discarded. Reads were aligned against IMGT so that V, D and J genes, CDR3 length and insertions or deletions at six rearrangement sites could be assigned. Within each subset, clonotype counts were normalized to the number of sorted cells before true diversity and Gini coefficients were calculated with the tcR R package. The overlap coefficient, calculated on TCRB nucleotide sequences, was used to quantify repertoire sharing. The table was pulled from immuneACCESS by TCRdb, which kept in-frame rearrangements only. Such tables lose some clones; where checked, under half of the loss comes from unresolved V genes, and the rest has no known cause. From that table come the V and J calls and clone size; the DNA was used to work out D and trimming. Within this sample are approximately 170,000 clones, with 7.5% to 10% of them counted one time only. The ten biggest clones cover 2% to 2.5% of the sample.

This receptor was obtained from a woman between 18 and 29 years old in good health. The specimen sequenced was central memory CD4+ T cells from blood.

The DNA sequence reads TGTGCCAGCAGCTTAGGTGCGGGCAGAAGAAATCAGCCCCAGCATTTT. Translated, this gives CASSLGAGRRNQPQHF. This receptor chain uses TRBV7-9 and TRBJ1-5; the D gene remains uncertain. Taken from the germline V gene (reference sequence), the CDR1 and CDR2 loops are SEHNR and FQNEAQ. The CDR3 starts with the cysteine, ends with the phenylalanine, and has 16 residues. Only CDR3 DNA remains: 48 bases, in frame from the first base. The V end loses 1 base and the J end loses 4 bases, and a stretch of 14 bases separates them.